Detailed here is one TCR beta chain. The sample originates from a study of T-cell reconstitution after alpha-beta-depleted transplantation in children. Researchers prepared the TCRbeta library using unique molecular identifiers, the study reports. TCRdb reanalysed the PCR reads using MiXCR and keeps one entry per CDR3 protein. The table includes about 510,000 distinct CDR3 sequences, about an eighth detected once. Specimen: PBMCs, mostly from graft donor cells, collected 180 days after TCRalphabeta/CD19-depleted stem cell transplant. The sequence was collected from a female patient aged 2 to 10 who had a stem cell transplant for aplastic anemia, so the T cells may come from the graft donor.

DNA of the CDR3: TGTGCCTGGAGTGGGACTAGCGTAAACAATGAGCAGTTCTTC. It yields the protein CAWSGTSVNNEQFF. The chain is built from TRBV30 and TRBJ2-1; 9 positions match TRBD2. This CDR3 is 14 amino acids long. Germline V CDR1 and CDR2: GTSNPN, SVGIG (reference sequence). The V and J ends lost 1 base and 5 bases, in that order; junction bases with no gene match: 3.